This passage covers 17 T cell receptor beta chains from one sample sequenced in a study of T cell responses to AZD1222 COVID-19 vaccine. Sequencing was performed with immunoSEQ multiplex PCR; in TCRdb, only in-frame clones are kept and a portion is missing. The repertoire includes 80,000 or so clones, 87% of them detected once, and 1.5% sits in the top ten. Sequencing used peripheral blood, obtained on day 0 of AZD1222 vaccination. The receptor source for this set is an adult in good health.

This clone was observed a few times. The J gene is TRBJ1-1, the V gene TRBV12-3 or TRBV12-4; D is unresolved. The CDR3 runs to 13 residues. With 2 bases removed from V and 2 bases from J, the gap between germline ends came to 6 bases. Written as DNA, the CDR3 is TGTGCCAGCAGTTTAATGGAAAACACTGAAGCTTTCTTT. Its protein product is CASSLMENTEAFF.

This chain joins TRBV5-1 and TRBJ2-3; TRBD2 might be the D (6 bases). This CDR3 is built from 15 residues. Germline V lookup: CDR1 SGHRS, CDR2 YFSETQ. Trimming pared 4 bases from V and 4 bases from J, leaving 16 bases between. The CDR3 DNA reads TGCGCCAGCAGCCTGGGGGGTCCGCCCGCAGATACGCAGTATTTT. It specifies CASSLGGPPADTQYF.

The chain carries TRBV3-1 (or the pseudogene TRBV3-2) and TRBJ2-1, with 12 bases aligning to TRBD2. The V gene end was trimmed by 5 bases and the J gene end by 6 bases; junction bases not matched to a gene: 5. The CDR3 sequence is 15 residues long. Germline V gene sequence: CDR1 LGHDT, CDR2 YNNKEL (reference sequence). CDR3 in amino acids: CASSALAGGRNEQFF. The CDR3 nucleotides read TGTGCCAGCAGCGCACTAGCGGGAGGTCGCAATGAGCAGTTCTTC.

The chain combines TRBV6-5 with TRBJ2-7, with 12 bases identical to TRBD2. Germline CDR1 MNHEY, CDR2 SVGAGI. This CDR3 spans 15 amino acids. With V trimmed by 6 bases and J by 4 bases, 7 bases remained unmatched. The CDR3 coding sequence is TGTGCCAGCAGGGATTGGACTAGCGGGACGTACGAGCAGTACTTC. This translates into CASRDWTSGTYEQYF.

This clone has more than one count but fewer than ten. The chain employs TRBV6-1 and TRBJ2-5; 7 bases are a match to TRBD2. The junction had 4 bases not matched to a gene; V was cut back by 1 base and J by 5 bases. This CDR3 is 14 amino acids long. Germline V gene sequence: CDR1 MNHNS, CDR2 SASEGT. The CDR3 bases are TGTGCCAGCAGTGAAGTGGGAGGGCCGGAGACCCAGTACTTC. Its translation is CASSEVGGPETQYF.

The rearrangement links TRBV2 to TRBJ2-3, with TRBD2 matching over 7 bases. Germline V CDR1 and CDR2: SNHLY, FYNNEI. The CDR3 runs 15 residues. With V trimmed by 3 bases and J by 2 bases, 5 bases remained unmatched. CDR3 sequence reads: CASSEASGDTDTQYF. In DNA form, the CDR3 reads TGTGCCAGCAGTGAGGCTAGCGGAGACACAGATACGCAGTATTTT. Looking up the rest from reference TRBV2 and TRBJ2-3 gives the full variable domain: EPEVTQTPSHQVTQMGQEVILRCVPISNHLYFYWYRQILGQKVEFLVSFYNNEISEKSEIFDDQFSVERPDGSNFTLKIRSTKLEDSAMYFCASSEASGDTDTQYFGPGTRLTVL.

This chain joins TRBV6-5 and TRBJ2-2; tentative D call: TRBD1 (5 bases). The CDR3 runs 13 residues. V lost 6 bases and J lost 4, with 9 bases in between. Germline V gives CDR1 MNHEY, CDR2 SVGAGI. CDR3 bases: TGTGCCAGCAGACGACAGCCCACCGGGGAGCTGTTTTTT. It translates to CASRRQPTGELFF.

The gene calls are TRBV7-2 and TRBJ1-4; maybe TRBD1 (5 bases). CDR3 size: 15 residues. The V end lost 1 base, the J end lost 7 bases, and 13 bases lay between the germline ends. From germline, CDR1 is SGHTA and CDR2 FQGNSA. The CDR3 loop reads CASSLVSRGSEKLFF. The CDR3 DNA sequence: TGTGCCAGCAGCTTAGTTTCGAGGGGAAGTGAAAAACTGTTTTTT.

CDR3: CASSQGVGGLYEQYF. In nucleotides, the CDR3 is TGTGCCAGCAGCCAAGGGGTGGGAGGTTTGTACGAGCAGTACTTC. This chain connects TRBV3-1 (or the pseudogene TRBV3-2) to TRBJ2-7, with D possibly matching TRBD2 (6 bases). With 1 base removed from V and 4 bases from J, the gap between germline ends came to 14 bases. The CDR3 is 15 amino acids. In germline, CDR1 is LGHDT, CDR2 YNNKEL (reference sequence).

This chain uses TRBV19 with TRBJ2-1; D may be TRBD1 (6 bases). Germline values: CDR1 LNHDA, CDR2 SQIVND (reference sequence). V lost 4 bases, J lost 0 bases, and 16 bases lay in between. The CDR3 sequence is 17 residues long. CDR3 sequence (DNA): TGTGCCAGTAGTAACCGCCCGACAGGTAGCTCCTACAATGAGCAGTTCTTC. Translated, it gives CASSNRPTGSSYNEQFF. Full variable domain (remainder filled in from reference TRBV19 and TRBJ2-1): DGGITQSPKYLFRKEGQNVTLSCEQNLNHDAMYWYRQDPGQGLRLIYYSQIVNDFQKGDIAEGYSVSREKKESFPLTVTSAQKNPTAFYLCASSNRPTGSSYNEQFFGPGTRLTVL.

The J gene is TRBJ2-2, the V gene TRBV19, with 8 nucleotides matching TRBD1. Trimming took 8 bases from V and 4 from J; bases not matched to a gene: 6. The CDR3 contains 14 residues. Germline assignment: CDR1 LNHDA and CDR2 SQIVND (reference sequence). CDR3 nucleotides: TGTGCCAGTGGCGAGGACAGGGCCACCGGGGAGCTGTTTTTT. This sequence encodes CASGEDRATGELFF.

The genes are TRBV2 and TRBJ2-7, with 11 bases aligning to TRBD2. V was clipped by 6 bases and J by 5 bases; unmatched bases: 6. The germline V gene encodes CDR1 SNHLY and CDR2 FYNNEI. CDR3 length: 14 amino acids. CDR3 region: CASRRLAGSHEQYF. In nucleotides, the CDR3 is TGTGCCAGCAGGAGACTAGCGGGAAGCCACGAGCAGTACTTC. The entire variable domain, with the rest obtained from reference TRBV2 and TRBJ2-7, is as follows: EPEVTQTPSHQVTQMGQEVILRCVPISNHLYFYWYRQILGQKVEFLVSFYNNEISEKSEIFDDQFSVERPDGSNFTLKIRSTKLEDSAMYFCASRRLAGSHEQYFGPGTRLTVT.

The genes are TRBV25-1 and TRBJ2-7; D is unclear. Trimming removed 6 bases at V and 3 bases at J, with 6 bases between. The CDR3 runs to 11 residues. Germline V gives CDR1 MGHDK, CDR2 SYGVNS. This CDR3 is CASRYNYEQYF. DNA for the CDR3: TGTGCCAGCAGATATAACTACGAGCAGTACTTC.

The rearrangement uses TRBV7-3 and TRBJ1-4; 9 bases line up with TRBD1. The length of the CDR3 is 15 residues. Trimming at V came to 0 bases and at J to 10 bases, leaving 6 bases not matched to a gene. The V gene's germline CDR1 is SGHTA and CDR2 FQGTGA. The CDR3 coding sequence is TGTGCCAGCAGCTTAACCGGACAGGGGCAGGGAAAACTGTTTTTT. It encodes CASSLTGQGQGKLFF.

This clone was counted between two and nine times. The V call is TRBV27, the J call TRBJ1-1; D is perhaps TRBD1 (5 bases). V lost 4 bases, J lost 1 base, and 7 bases lay in between. This CDR3 spans 13 amino acids. Germline loops: CDR1 MNHEY, CDR2 SMNVEV (reference sequence). The CDR3: CASSSGRNTEAFF. The CDR3 nucleotides read TGTGCCAGCAGTTCGGGACGGAACACTGAAGCTTTCTTT.

This clone turned up a few times. The chain employs TRBV6-2 or TRBV6-3 and TRBJ1-2; 7 bases match TRBD1. The germline gives CDR1 MNHEY, CDR2 SVGEGT. The ends lost 0 bases at V and 4 bases at J; junction bases unmatched: 5. CDR3 length equals 15 residues. Here the CDR3 DNA reads TGTGCCAGCAGTTACTCGAAAGACAGGGTCTATGGCTACACCTTC. Protein product: CASSYSKDRVYGYTF.

This clone was seen a handful of times. The rearrangement joins TRBV27 to TRBJ2-5; D unresolved. CDR3 length: 13 amino acids. The V gene's germline CDR1 is MNHEY and CDR2 SMNVEV (reference sequence). Between the trimmed V and J ends, which lost 5 bases and 4 bases, there was a span of 11 bases. This CDR3 reads CASSTTSGETQYF. CDR3 in DNA: TGTGCCAGCAGTACCACGTCAGGAGAGACCCAGTACTTC.